The entry below describes one T cell receptor beta chain. What it binds is not known. The data belong to a study of siplizumab effects on memory and regulatory T cells. The study, taken as a whole, reports: Proliferating clones, CD4+ or CD8+, lacked an assignable naive or memory phenotype in roughly 75-96% of cases. In unstimulated cells, naive T cells appeared more diverse than memory T cells and seemed major alloresponse contributors. It was never confirmed that proliferating Tregs from siplizumab cultures were suppressive.

Per sample, about 100,000 TCR templates were assayed. Some clones are missing from TCRdb's copy, which holds only in-frame ones; the method was immunoSEQ multiplex PCR. The sample consists of approximately 120,000 clones, about 90% of them appearing once. Trimming took 5 bases from V and 5 from J, leaving 12 bases between them. Germline V gene data show CDR1 as MNHEY and CDR2 as SMNVEV (reference sequence). The CDR3 sequence is 13 residues long. The chain has TRBV27 and TRBJ1-2, with D tentatively TRBD1 (5 bases). The TCR originated in a human donor in good health. The specimen was Tregs sorted from blood. For the CDR3, the DNA is TGTGCCAGCAGTACTTGGCCAGGGTATGGCTACACCTTC. As protein: CASSTWPGYGYTF.